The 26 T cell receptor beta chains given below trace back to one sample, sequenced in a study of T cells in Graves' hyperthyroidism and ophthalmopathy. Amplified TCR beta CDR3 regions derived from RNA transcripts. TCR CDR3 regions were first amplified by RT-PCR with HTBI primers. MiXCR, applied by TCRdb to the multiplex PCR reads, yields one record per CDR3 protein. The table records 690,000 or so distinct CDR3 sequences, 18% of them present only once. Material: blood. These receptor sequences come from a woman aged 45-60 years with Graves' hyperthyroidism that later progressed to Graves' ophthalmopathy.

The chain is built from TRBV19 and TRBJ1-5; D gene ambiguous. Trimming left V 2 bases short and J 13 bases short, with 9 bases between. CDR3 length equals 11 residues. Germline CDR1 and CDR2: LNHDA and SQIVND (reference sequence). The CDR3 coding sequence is TGTGCCAGTAGTATAATGACACAACAGCATTTT. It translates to CASSIMTQQHF.

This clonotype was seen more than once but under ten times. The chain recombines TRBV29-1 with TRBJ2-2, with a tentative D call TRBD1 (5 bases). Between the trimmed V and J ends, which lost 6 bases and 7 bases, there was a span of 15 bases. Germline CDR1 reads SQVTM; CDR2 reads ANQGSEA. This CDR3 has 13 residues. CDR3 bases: TGCAGCGTGGGCAGGGTCGGTGTCGGGGAGCTGTTTTTT. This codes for CSVGRVGVGELFF.

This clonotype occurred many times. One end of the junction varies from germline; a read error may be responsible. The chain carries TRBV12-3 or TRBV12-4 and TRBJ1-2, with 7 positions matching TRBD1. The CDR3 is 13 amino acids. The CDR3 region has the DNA TGTGCCAGCACTTTACAGGGGCCAAGAGGCTACACCTTC. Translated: CASTLQGPRGYTF.

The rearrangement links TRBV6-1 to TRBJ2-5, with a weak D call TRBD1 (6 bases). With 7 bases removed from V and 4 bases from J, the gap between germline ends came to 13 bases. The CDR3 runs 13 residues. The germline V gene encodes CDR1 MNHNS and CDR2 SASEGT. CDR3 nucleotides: TGTGCCAGCACTCAGGCAGGGGCAGAGACCCAGTACTTC. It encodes CASTQAGAETQYF.

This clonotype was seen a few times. The CDR3 sequence: CASSYLAGRGAGELFF. The CDR3 nucleotides are TGTGCCAGCAGTTATCTTGCGGGGAGGGGAGCCGGGGAGCTGTTTTTT. The chain recombines TRBV6-2 or TRBV6-3 with TRBJ2-2; TRBD2 matches 7 bases. The V gene's germline CDR1 is MNHEY and CDR2 SVGEGT. The CDR3 runs to 16 residues. Losses at the gene ends were 3 bases for V and 6 bases for J; bases not matched to a gene: 10.

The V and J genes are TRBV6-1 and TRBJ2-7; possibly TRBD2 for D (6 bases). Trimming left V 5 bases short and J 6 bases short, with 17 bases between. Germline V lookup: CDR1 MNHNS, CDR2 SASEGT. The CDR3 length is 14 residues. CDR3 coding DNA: TGTGCCAGCAGTTCCCCGGGAGCCTATTTCGAGCAGTACTTC. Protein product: CASSSPGAYFEQYF.

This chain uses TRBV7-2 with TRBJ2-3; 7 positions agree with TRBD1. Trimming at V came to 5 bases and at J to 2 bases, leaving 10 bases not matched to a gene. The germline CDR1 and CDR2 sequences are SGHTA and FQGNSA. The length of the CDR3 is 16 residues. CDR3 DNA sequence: TGTGCCAGCAGCCAACAGACAGGGATTCCCACAGATACGCAGTATTTT. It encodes CASSQQTGIPTDTQYF.

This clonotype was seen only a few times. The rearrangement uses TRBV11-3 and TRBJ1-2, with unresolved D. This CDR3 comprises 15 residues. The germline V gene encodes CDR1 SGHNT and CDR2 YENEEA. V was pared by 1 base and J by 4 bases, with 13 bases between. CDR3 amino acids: CASSLGRIGGYGYTF. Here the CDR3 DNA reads TGTGCCAGCAGCTTAGGGCGGATAGGAGGCTATGGCTACACCTTC.

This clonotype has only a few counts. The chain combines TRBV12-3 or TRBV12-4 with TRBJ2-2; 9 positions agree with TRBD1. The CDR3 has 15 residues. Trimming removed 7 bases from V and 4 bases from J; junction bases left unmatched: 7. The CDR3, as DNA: TGTGCCAGCATCTCGGACAGGGGTCTCACCGGGGAGCTGTTTTTT. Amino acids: CASISDRGLTGELFF.

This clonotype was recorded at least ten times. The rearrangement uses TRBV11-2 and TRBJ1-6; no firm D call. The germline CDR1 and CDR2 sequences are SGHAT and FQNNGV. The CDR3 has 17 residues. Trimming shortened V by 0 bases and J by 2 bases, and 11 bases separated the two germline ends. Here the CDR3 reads CASSLEIVGTYNSPLHF. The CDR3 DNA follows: TGTGCCAGCAGCTTAGAGATAGTGGGGACCTATAATTCACCCCTCCACTTT.

This CDR3 reads CASNPLAGTVENTIYF. CDR3 nucleotides: TGTGCCAGCAATCCCCTCGCCGGGACAGTGGAAAACACCATATATTTT. The genes are TRBV6-1 and TRBJ1-3; 7 bases line up with TRBD1. From germline, CDR1 is MNHNS and CDR2 SASEGT. V shed 7 bases and J 6 bases; nucleotides not matched to a gene: 15. This CDR3 region has 16 residues.

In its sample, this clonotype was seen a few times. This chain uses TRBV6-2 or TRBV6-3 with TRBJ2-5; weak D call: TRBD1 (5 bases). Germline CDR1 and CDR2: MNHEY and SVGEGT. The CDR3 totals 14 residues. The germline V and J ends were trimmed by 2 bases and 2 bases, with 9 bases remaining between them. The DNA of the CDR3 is TGTGCCAGCAGTTACGGACACCCACAAGAGACCCAGTACTTC. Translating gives CASSYGHPQETQYF.

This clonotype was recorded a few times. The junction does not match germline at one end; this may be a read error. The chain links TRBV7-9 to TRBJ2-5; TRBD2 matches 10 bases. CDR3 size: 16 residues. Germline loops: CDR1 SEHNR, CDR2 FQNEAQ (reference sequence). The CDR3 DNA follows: TGTGCCGGCAGCCCGAAGCGGAGCGGGGGGGCAGAGACCCAGTACTTC. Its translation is CAGSPKRSGGAETQYF.

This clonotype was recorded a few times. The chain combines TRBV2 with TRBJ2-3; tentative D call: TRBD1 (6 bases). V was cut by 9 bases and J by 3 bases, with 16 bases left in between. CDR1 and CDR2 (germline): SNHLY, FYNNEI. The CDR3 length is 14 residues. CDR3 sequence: CASEYGQGTDTQYF. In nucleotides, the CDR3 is TGTGCCAGTGAGTACGGGCAGGGGACAGATACGCAGTATTTT. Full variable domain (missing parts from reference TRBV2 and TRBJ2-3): EPEVTQTPSHQVTQMGQEVILRCVPISNHLYFYWYRQILGQKVEFLVSFYNNEISEKSEIFDDQFSVERPDGSNFTLKIRSTKLEDSAMYFCASEYGQGTDTQYFGPGTRLTVL.

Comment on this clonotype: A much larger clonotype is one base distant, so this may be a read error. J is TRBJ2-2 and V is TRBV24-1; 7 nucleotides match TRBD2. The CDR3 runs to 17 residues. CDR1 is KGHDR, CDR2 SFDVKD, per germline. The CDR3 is CATSDLKSGVNTGEQFF. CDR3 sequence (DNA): TGTGCCACCAGTGATTTGAAGAGCGGGGTTAACACCGGGGAGCAGTTTTTT.

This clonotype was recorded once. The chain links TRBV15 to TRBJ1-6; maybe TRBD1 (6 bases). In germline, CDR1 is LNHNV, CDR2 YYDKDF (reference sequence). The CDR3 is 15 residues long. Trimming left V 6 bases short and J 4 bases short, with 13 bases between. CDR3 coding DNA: TGTGCCACCAGGTTGGTCGGACAGTATAATTCACCCCTCCACTTT. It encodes CATRLVGQYNSPLHF. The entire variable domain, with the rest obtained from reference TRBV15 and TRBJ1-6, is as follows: DAMVIQNPRYQVTQFGKPVTLSCSQTLNHNVMYWYQQKSSQAPKLLFHYYDKDFNNEADTPDNFQSRRPNTSFCFLDIRSPGLGDTAMYLCATRLVGQYNSPLHFGNGTRLTVT.

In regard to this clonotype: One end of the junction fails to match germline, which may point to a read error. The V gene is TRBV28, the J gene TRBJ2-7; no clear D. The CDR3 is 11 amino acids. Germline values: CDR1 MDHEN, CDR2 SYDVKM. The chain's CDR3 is CASRTAGEQHF. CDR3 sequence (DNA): TGTGCCAGTCGGACGGCTGGTGAGCAGCACTTC.

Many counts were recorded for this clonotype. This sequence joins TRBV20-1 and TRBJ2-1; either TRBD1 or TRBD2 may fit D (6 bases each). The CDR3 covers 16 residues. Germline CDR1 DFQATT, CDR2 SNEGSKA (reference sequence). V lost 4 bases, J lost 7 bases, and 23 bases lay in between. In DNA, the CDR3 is TGCAGTGCTATCGACCCCGTGGGGGGCCGGGGAAATGAGCAGTTCTTC. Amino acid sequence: CSAIDPVGGRGNEQFF.

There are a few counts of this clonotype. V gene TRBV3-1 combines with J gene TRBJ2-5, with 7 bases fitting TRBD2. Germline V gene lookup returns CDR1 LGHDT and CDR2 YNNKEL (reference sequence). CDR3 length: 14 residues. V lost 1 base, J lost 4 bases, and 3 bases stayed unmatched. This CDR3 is CASSQGGGSETQYF. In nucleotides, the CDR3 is TGTGCCAGCAGCCAAGGGGGGGGGTCAGAGACCCAGTACTTC.

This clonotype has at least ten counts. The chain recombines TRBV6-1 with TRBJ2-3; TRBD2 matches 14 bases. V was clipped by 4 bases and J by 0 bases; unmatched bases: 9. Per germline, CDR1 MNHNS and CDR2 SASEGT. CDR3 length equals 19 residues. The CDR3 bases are TGTGCCAGCAGTGGACCGACTAGCGGGGGGGCGGGTAGCACAGATACGCAGTATTTT. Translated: CASSGPTSGGAGSTDTQYF.

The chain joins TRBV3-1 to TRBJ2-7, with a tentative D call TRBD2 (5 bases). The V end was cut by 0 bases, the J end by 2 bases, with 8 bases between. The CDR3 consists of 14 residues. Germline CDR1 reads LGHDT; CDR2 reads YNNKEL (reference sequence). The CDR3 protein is CASSQEEVPYEQYF. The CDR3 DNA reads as TGTGCCAGCAGCCAAGAGGAGGTCCCCTACGAGCAGTACTTC.

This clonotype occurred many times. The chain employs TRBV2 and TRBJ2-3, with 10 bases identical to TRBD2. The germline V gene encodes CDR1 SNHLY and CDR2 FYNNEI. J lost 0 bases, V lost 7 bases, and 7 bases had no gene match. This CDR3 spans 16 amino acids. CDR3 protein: CASNPLAGVSTDTQYF. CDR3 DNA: TGTGCCAGCAACCCCCTAGCGGGGGTAAGCACAGATACGCAGTATTTT.

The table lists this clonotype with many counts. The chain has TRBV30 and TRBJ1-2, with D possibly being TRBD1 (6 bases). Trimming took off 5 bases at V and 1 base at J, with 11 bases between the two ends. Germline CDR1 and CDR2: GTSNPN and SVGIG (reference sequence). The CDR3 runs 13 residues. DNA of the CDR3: TGTGCCTGGCTGACAGGACTTAACTATGGCTACACCTTC. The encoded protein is CAWLTGLNYGYTF.

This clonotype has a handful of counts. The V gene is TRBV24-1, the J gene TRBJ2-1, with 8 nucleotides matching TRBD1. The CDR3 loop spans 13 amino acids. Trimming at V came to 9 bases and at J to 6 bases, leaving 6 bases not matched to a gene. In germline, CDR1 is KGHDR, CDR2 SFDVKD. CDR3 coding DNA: TGTGCCACCTCCGGGACAGGAACCAATGAGCAGTTCTTC. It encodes CATSGTGTNEQFF.

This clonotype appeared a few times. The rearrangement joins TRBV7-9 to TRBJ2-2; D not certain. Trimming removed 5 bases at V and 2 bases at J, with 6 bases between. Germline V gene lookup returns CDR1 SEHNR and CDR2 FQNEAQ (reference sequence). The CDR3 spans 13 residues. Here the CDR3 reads CASSGPNTGELFF. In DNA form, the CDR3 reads TGTGCCAGCAGCGGACCCAACACCGGGGAGCTGTTTTTT.

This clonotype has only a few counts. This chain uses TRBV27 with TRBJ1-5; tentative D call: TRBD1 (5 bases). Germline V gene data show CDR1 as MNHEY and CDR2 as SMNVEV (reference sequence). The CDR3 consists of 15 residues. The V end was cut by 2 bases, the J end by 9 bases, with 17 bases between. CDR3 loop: CASSLRDTGTGPQHF. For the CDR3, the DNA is TGTGCCAGCAGTTTACGCGACACCGGAACAGGGCCCCAGCATTTT.